The present TCR beta chain was sequenced within a study of T cells in Graves' hyperthyroidism and ophthalmopathy. The V and J ends lost 2 bases and 4 bases respectively, with 11 bases between them. The V gene's germline CDR1 is DFQATT and CDR2 SNEGSKA (reference sequence). The CDR3 loop spans 13 amino acids. Diagnosis of hyperthyroidism was new in patients aged 18 to 65, and its duration was under 2 months. Note on this clonotype: Its specificity is unknown.

Study-wide points: In the blood, most expanded thyroid clonotypes above 0.001 appeared as well.

RNA transcripts yielded amplified TCR beta CDR3 regions. A set of HTBI primers served as the primers for a first-round RT-PCR of the TCR CDR3. TCRdb used MiXCR to reprocess the multiplex PCR reads, holding one entry per CDR3 protein. The repertoire holds fewer than 650,000 distinct CDR3 sequences, with about 15% as singletons. The TCR sequence derives from a woman aged 40 to 49 with Graves' hyperthyroidism. This chain uses TRBV20-1 with TRBJ1-2, with D unclear. Input material: blood. DNA for the CDR3: TGCAGTGCTAGACATGGGGAACCCTATGGCTACACCTTC. Translated, it gives CSARHGEPYGYTF.